The T cell receptor (beta chain) under discussion was sequenced for a study of beta chain features in type 1 diabetes listed by TCRdb under 2018. Background on the whole study: Mean age, gender distribution, total cell number and subset yield did not differ between patients and healthy donors. In the study, TCRB repertoires of sorted circulating CD4+ T cell subsets from recently diagnosed type 1 diabetes patients were compared with those of matched healthy donors. Naive and central memory subsets were obtained from all 30 or so donors, but regulatory and stem cell-like memory subsets were isolated from only 8 patients and roughly eight healthy donors. A total of over 95,000,000 sorted cells were examined across all samples, and RNA yield correlated strongly with the number of cells per subset. General findings and caveats noted by the study authors: Sequencing cDNA rather than genomic DNA could over-represent highly expressing activated cells, although activation and CD3 levels did not differ between groups. HLA sub-analyses involved small numbers of individuals, so any influence of HLA type on TCRB rearrangement remained unresolved. The naive, central memory and regulatory TCRB repertoires appeared to resemble one another more closely among patients than among healthy donors. At VDJ recombination sites, patients with type 1 diabetes made fewer insertions and deleted more nucleotides, a pattern implying thymic rearrangement abnormalities. Shorter templates might be favored by PCR, yet because patient and control samples were amplified and corrected together, any such skew would affect both groups equally. In all four CD4+ subsets, TCRB CDR3 length was moderately but significantly shorter in type 1 diabetes patients.

The germline V gene (reference sequence) gives CDR1 as PRHDT and CDR2 as FYEKMQ. Relative to germline, V is missing 5 bases and J is missing 8 bases, with 16 bases of the junction outside any gene match. The CDR3 measures 16 amino acids from cysteine to phenylalanine. Left in the record is the CDR3 DNA by itself, 48 bases read in frame from the first base. From each donor, a single peripheral blood sample of roughly 0.11 L on average was drawn into heparinised tubes. Using a panel that included CD45RO, CCR7, CD25, CD127, CD95 and CD27, naive, central memory, regulatory and stem cell-like memory CD4+ T cells were sorted on a BD FACSAria II. Every sorted population had a purity above 95%. PBMCs were isolated immediately by Lymphoprep density gradient centrifugation and stained directly without culture. Samples were stained and sorted in pairs, with one healthy donor and one patient per experiment, so that batch effects were minimized.

This clone was counted only a few times. There is no known antigen for this receptor. No clone much larger than this one lies a single base away; base qualities are absent. All of the isolated RNA was reverse transcribed with the High Capacity cDNA Reverse Transcription Kit, so expressed TCRB transcripts were sequenced. For stem cell-like memory T cell samples, survey-depth immunoSEQ sequencing was used, averaging about 1 million total reads per sample. After sorted cells were lysed in RLT buffer, RNA was extracted with DNase-treated RNeasy Micro or Mini kits, with the choice depending on cell number. Each cell subset was processed on its own to prevent cross-contamination, while patient and healthy donor samples were processed together. TCRB sequences were amplified from cDNA with the immunoSEQ multiplex PCR, producing 87-bp fragments spanning the CDR3 region. Amplicons were sequenced on the Illumina HiSeq platform. As for the original processing: PCR bias was corrected computationally using synthetic template baselines, and reads within Hamming distance 2 were collapsed, with unmergeable singletons discarded. Reads were aligned against IMGT so that V, D and J genes, CDR3 length and insertions or deletions at six rearrangement sites could be assigned. Within each subset, clonotype counts were normalized to sorted cell number, and only after that were true diversity and Gini coefficients computed with the tcR R package. The overlap coefficient, calculated on TCRB nucleotide sequences, was used to measure repertoire sharing. The clones in this table, taken by TCRdb from immuneACCESS, are in-frame only. Not every clone is retained; where verified, under half of the shortfall comes from an unresolved V gene, and the cause of the rest is unknown. V, J and clone size are those of that table, while D and trimming were read from the DNA. The sample data list approximately 40,000 clones, and roughly 50% of these were observed just once. About 0.25% of the sample belongs to the ten largest clones.

Sample: stem cell memory CD4+ T cells from blood. The label giving this sample's cell subset or site can be read as: stem cell-like memory CD4+ T cells. This sequence uses TRBV13 and TRBJ1-2; the central 8 bases match TRBD1. This clonotype originated in a woman aged 25 to 39 in good health. CDR3 protein: CASSEKGGPGGDGYTF. Read as DNA, the sequence is TGTGCCAGCAGCGAGAAGGGGGGCCCAGGGGGCGACGGCTACACCTTC.